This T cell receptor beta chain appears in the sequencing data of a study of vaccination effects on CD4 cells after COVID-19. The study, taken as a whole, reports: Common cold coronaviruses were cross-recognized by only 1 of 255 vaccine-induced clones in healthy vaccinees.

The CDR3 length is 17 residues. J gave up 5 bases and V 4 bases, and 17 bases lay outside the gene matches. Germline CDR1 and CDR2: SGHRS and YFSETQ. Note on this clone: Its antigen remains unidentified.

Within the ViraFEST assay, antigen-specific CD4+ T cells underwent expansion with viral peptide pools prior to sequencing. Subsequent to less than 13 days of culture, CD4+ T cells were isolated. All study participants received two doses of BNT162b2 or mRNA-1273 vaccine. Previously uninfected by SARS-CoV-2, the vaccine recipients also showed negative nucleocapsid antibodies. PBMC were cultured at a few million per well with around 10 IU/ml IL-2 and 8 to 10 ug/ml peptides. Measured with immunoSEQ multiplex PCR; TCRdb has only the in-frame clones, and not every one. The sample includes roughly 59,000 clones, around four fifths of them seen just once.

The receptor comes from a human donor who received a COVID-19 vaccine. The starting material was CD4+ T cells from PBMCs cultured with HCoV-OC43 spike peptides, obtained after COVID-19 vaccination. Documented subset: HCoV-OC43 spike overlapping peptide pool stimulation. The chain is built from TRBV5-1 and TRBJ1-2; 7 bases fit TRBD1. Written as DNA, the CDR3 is TGCGCCAGCAGCCCGACAGGGTACCTCGGGACCTCATATGGCTACACCTTC. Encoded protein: CASSPTGYLGTSYGYTF.